This T cell receptor beta chain was profiled in a study of blood T cell repertoires in COVID-19. Study-level background: From the United States, Italy and Spain came samples of acute and convalescent COVID-19. PBMCs, B-cell-depleted T cells, or T cells were the source of the cDNA or gDNA that made up the material.

In germline, CDR1 is GTSNPN, CDR2 SVGIG (reference sequence). The V gene end was trimmed by 0 bases and the J gene end by 1 base; junction bases not matched to a gene: 4. This CDR3 comprises 15 residues. Authors' analysis steps: Amplification of reference gene primers was used by the study to estimate nucleated cell counts. Assay used: immunoSEQ multiplex PCR; TCRdb lists only in-frame clones, some missing. D and trimming were read from the DNA, whereas the V and J calls and clone size are those reported in that table. Among approximately 50,000 clones listed, about 82% were seen once. V and J are TRBV30 and TRBJ1-2; 8 bases fit TRBD1. The sequence came from a human donor in a cohort sampled during active COVID-19. The sequenced material came from peripheral blood. The CDR3 coding sequence is TGTGCCTGGAGTGTAACAGGGGGAAATAACTATGGCTACACCTTC. Protein: CAWSVTGGNNYGYTF.